A single sample is the source of the 4 T cell receptor beta chains below, sequenced in a study of cytomegalovirus exposure and HLA in healthy donors. Vbeta (60) and Jbeta (13) primers were used in the PCR. Profiled with immunoSEQ multiplex PCR; TCRdb holds only in-frame clones, not every one. In the table there are roughly 170,000 clones, approximately 77% of which are singletons. What was sequenced was PBMCs. The receptors stem from a female donor in good health and CMV-seronegative.

This chain connects TRBV9 to TRBJ2-1; 10 bases agree with TRBD2. V was clipped by 3 bases and J by 3 bases; unmatched bases: 9. The germline gives CDR1 SGDLS, CDR2 YYNGEE. The CDR3 covers 17 residues. The CDR3 here is CASSALGTSVRYNEQFF. The CDR3 nucleotides are TGTGCCAGCAGCGCTTTGGGGACTAGCGTACGCTACAATGAGCAGTTCTTC.

The chain joins TRBV11-2 to TRBJ2-7; no reliable D call. The V gene lost 5 bases and the J gene lost 1 base, with 3 bases spanning the gap. The CDR3 length is 11 residues. CDR1 and CDR2 (germline): SGHAT, FQNNGV. DNA of the CDR3: TGTGCCAGCAGCCCGTCCTACGAGCAGTACTTC. Amino acid sequence: CASSPSYEQYF.

Concerning this clone: Germline is not matched at one junction end, which may reflect a read error. V and J are TRBV7-9 and TRBJ2-7; D gene unclear. The CDR3 extends over 12 amino acids. The germline V gene has CDR1 SEHNR and CDR2 FQNEAQ (reference sequence). In nucleotides, the CDR3 is TGTTCCAGCAGGCAGGTACACTACGAGCAGTACTTC. This translates into CSSRQVHYEQYF.

This sequence joins TRBV19 and TRBJ1-2, with D unresolved. The V end lost 7 bases, the J end lost 5 bases, and 8 bases lay between the germline ends. The germline CDR1 and CDR2 sequences are LNHDA and SQIVND (reference sequence). There are 11 residues in the CDR3. In DNA form, the CDR3 reads TGTGCCAGTACAGGCGAATATGGCTACACCTTC. Amino acid sequence: CASTGEYGYTF.